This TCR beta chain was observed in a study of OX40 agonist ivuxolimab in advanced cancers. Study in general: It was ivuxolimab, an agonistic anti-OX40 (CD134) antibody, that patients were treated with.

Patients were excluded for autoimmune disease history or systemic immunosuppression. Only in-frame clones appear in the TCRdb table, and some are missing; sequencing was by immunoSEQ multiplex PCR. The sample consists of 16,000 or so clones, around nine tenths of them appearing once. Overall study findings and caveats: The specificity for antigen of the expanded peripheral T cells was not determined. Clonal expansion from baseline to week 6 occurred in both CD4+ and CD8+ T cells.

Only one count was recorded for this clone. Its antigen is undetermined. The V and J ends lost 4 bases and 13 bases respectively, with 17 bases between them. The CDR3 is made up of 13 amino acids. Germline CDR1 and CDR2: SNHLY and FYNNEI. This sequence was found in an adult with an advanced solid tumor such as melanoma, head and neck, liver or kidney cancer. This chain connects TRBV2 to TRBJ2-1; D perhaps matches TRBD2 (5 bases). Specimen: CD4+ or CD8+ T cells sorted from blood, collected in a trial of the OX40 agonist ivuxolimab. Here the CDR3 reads CASSVEAGRTQFF. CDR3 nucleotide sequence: TGTGCCAGCAGTGTAGAGGCCGGGCGGACTCAGTTCTTC. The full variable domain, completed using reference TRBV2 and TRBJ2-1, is EPEVTQTPSHQVTQMGQEVILRCVPISNHLYFYWYRQILGQKVEFLVSFYNNEISEKSEIFDDQFSVERPDGSNFTLKIRSTKLEDSAMYFCASSVEAGRTQFFGPGTRLTVL.